This T cell receptor (beta chain) was documented in a study of monozygotic twins with inflammatory bowel disease. CDR3 length: 14 residues. CDR1 and CDR2 from the germline V gene are MNHNS and SASEGT. Eight cDNA synthesis reactions were run for every sample. With roughly 17 and 9 cycles respectively, two nested PCRs were carried out on TCRalpha and TCRbeta cDNA. TCRdb reprocessed the 5' RACE reads and keeps a single row for each CDR3 protein, giving no DNA. This table lists approximately 150,000 distinct CDR3 sequences. On this clonotype itself: Its antigen is not identified.

General study results and limits: Findings did not support one strong IBD-associated signal or clonotype. IBD patients share fewer clonotypes with other people than healthy twins do, especially with disease activity.

This sequence originates from a human donor with ulcerative colitis or Crohn's disease, or a healthy co-twin of an affected twin (not recorded which). The sample comprised blood. V usage is TRBV6-1 and J usage is TRBJ1-1; the D call of TRBD1 rests on TCRdb alone, since no DNA is present to check it. The CDR3 region is CASRETGSNTEAFF.